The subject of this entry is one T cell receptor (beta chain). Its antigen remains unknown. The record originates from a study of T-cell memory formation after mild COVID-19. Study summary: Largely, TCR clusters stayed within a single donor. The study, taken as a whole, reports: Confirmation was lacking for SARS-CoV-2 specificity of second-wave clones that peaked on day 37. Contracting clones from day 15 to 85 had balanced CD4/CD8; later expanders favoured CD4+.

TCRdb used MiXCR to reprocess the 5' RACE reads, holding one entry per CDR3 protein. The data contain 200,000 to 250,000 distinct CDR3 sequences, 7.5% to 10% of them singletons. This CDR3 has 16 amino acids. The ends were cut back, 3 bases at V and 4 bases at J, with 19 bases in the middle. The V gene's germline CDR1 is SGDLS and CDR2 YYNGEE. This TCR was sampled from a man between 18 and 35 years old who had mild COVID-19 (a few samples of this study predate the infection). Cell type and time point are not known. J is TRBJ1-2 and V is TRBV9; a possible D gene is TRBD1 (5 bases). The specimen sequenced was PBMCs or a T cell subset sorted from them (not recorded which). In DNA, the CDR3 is TGTGCCAGCAGCGCTTATGGGGGTCAGGGAGTCTATGGCTACACCTTC. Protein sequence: CASSAYGGQGVYGYTF.